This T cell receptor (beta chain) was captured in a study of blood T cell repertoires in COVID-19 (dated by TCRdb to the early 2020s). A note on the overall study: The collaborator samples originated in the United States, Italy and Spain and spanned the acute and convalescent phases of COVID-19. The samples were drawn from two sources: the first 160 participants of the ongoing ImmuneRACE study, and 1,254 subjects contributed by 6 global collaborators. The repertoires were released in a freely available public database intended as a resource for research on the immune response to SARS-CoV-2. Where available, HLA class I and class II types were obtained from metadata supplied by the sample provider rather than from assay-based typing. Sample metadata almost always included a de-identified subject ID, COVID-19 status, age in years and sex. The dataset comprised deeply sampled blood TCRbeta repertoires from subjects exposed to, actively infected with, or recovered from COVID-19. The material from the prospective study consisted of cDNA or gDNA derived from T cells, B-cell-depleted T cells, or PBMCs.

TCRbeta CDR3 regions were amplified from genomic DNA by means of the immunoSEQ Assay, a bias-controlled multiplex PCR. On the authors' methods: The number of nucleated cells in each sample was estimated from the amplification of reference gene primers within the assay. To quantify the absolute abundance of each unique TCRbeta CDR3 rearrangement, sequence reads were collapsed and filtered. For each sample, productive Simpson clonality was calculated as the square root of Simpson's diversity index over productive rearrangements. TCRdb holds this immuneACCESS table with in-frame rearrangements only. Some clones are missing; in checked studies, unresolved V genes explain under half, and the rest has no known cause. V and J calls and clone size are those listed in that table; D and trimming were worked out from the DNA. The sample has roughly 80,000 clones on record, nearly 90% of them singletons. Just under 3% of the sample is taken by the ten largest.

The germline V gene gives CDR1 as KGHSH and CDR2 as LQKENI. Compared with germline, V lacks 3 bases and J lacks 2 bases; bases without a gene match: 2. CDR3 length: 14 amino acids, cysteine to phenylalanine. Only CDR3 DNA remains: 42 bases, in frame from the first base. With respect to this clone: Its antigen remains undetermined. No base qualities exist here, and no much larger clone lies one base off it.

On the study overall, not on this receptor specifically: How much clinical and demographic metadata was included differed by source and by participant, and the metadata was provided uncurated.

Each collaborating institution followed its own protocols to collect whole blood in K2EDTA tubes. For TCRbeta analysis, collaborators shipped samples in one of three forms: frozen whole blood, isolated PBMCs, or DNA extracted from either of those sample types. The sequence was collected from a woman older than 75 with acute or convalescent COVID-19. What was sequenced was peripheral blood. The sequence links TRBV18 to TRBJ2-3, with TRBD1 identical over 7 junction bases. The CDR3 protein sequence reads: CASSPGTATDTQYF. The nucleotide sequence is TGTGCCAGCTCACCCGGGACAGCCACAGATACGCAGTATTTT.